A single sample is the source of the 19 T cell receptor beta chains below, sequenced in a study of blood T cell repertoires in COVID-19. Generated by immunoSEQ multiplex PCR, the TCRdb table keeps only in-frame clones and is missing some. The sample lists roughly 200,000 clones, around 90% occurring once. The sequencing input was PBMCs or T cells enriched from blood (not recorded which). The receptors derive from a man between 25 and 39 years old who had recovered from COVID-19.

The CDR3 is CASSASGGASTETQYF. CDR3 coding DNA: TGTGCCAGCAGCGCTAGCGGGGGGGCCTCTACAGAGACCCAGTACTTC. This chain joins TRBV9 and TRBJ2-5; TRBD2 matches at 12 bases. This CDR3 is 16 amino acids long. Germline V CDR1 and CDR2: SGDLS, YYNGEE. V was pared by 3 bases and J by 4 bases, with 7 bases of the junction left unmatched.

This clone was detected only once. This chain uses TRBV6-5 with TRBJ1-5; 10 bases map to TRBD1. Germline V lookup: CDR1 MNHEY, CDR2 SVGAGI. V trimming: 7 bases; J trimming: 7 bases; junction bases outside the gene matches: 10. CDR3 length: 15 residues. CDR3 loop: CASTLRGTGEQPQHF. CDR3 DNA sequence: TGTGCCAGCACTCTAAGGGGGACAGGGGAGCAGCCCCAGCATTTT.

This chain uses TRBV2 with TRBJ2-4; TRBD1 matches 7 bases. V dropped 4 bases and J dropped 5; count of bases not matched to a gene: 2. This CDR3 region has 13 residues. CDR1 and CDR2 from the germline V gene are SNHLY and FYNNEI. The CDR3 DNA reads TGTGCCAGCAGTGCGAGGGGGCAAAACATTCAGTACTTC. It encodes CASSARGQNIQYF.

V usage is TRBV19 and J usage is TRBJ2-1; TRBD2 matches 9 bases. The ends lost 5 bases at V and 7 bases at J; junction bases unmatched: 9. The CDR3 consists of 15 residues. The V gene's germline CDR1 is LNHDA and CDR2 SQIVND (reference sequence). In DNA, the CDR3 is TGTGCCAGTAGTGTTGGCGGGGGGGCTGGAAATGAGCAGTTCTTC. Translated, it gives CASSVGGGAGNEQFF.

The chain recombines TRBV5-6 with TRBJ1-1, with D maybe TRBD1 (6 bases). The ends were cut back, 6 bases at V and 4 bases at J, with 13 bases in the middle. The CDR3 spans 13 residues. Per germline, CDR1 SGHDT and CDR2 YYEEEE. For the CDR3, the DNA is TGTGCCAGCAACGTAGGGGGTGTCACTGAAGCTTTCTTT. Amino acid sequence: CASNVGGVTEAFF. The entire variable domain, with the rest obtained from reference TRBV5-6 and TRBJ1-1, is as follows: DAGVTQSPTHLIKTRGQQVTLRCSPKSGHDTVSWYQQALGQGPQFIFQYYEEEERQRGNFPDRFSGHQFPNYSSELNVNALLLGDSALYLCASNVGGVTEAFFGQGTRLTVV.

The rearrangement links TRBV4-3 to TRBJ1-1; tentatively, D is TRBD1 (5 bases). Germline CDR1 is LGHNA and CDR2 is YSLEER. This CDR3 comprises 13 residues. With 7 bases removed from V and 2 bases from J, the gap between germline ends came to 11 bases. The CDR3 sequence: CASKGDLNTEAFF. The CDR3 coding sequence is TGCGCCAGCAAAGGGGATTTAAACACTGAAGCTTTCTTT.

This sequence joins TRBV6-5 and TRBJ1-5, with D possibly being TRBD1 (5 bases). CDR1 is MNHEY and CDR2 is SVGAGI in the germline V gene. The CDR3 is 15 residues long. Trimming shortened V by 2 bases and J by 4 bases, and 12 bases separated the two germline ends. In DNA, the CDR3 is TGTGCCAGCAGTTACACAGGCGCGGGGAATCAGCCCCAGCATTTT. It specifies CASSYTGAGNQPQHF.

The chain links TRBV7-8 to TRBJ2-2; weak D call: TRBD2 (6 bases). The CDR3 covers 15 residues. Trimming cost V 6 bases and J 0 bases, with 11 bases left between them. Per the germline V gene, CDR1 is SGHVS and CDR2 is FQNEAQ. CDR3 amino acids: CASRSGGANTGELFF. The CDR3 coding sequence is TGTGCCAGCAGATCAGGCGGGGCGAACACCGGGGAGCTGTTTTTT.

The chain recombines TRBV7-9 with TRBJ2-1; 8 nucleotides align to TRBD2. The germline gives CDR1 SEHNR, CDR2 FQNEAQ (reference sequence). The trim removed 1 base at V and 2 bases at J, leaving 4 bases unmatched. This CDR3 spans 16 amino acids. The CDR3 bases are TGTGCCAGCAGCTTAGGTCTAGCGGGTACCTACAATGAGCAGTTCTTC. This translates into CASSLGLAGTYNEQFF.

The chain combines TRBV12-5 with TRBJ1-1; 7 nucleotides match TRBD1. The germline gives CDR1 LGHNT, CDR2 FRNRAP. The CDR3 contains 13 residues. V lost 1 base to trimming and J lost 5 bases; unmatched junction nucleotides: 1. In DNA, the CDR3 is TGTGCTAGTGGTTTGGAACAGGGGACTGAAGCTTTCTTT. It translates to CASGLEQGTEAFF.

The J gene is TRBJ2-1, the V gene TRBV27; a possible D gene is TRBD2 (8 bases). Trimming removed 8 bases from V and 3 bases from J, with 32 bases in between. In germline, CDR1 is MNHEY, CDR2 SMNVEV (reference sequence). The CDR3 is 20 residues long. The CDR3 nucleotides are TGTGCCAGCGCGCCAGGGGACAGCCGGATAGCGGGGCAAGGCTACAATGAGCAGTTCTTC. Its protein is CASAPGDSRIAGQGYNEQFF.

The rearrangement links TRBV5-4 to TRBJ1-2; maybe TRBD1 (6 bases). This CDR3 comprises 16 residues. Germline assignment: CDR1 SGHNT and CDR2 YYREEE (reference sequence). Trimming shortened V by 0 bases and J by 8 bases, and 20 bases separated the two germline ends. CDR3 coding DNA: TGTGCCAGCAGCTTGGAACGGGGACAACTTTCGGGCGGCTACACCTTC. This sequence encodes CASSLERGQLSGGYTF.

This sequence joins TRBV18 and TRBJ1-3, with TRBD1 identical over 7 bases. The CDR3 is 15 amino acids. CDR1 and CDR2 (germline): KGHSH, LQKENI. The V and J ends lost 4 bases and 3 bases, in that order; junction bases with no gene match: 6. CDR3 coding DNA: TGTGCCAGCTCACTGGAGGGGGCGAATGGAAACACCATATATTTT. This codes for CASSLEGANGNTIYF.

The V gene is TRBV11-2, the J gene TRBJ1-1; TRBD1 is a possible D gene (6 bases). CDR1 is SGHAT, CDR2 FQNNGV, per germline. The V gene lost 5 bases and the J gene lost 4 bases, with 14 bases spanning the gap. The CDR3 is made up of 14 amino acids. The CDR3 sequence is CASSILQGATEAFF. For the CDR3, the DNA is TGTGCCAGCAGCATCCTACAGGGAGCCACTGAAGCTTTCTTT.

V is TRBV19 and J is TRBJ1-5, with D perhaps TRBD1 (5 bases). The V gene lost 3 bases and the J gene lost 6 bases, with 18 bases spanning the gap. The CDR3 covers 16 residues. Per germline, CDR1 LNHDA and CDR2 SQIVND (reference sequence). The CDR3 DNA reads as TGTGCCAGTAGTATCCGGCACAGGATTAGCGGTCAGCCCCAGCATTTT. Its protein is CASSIRHRISGQPQHF.

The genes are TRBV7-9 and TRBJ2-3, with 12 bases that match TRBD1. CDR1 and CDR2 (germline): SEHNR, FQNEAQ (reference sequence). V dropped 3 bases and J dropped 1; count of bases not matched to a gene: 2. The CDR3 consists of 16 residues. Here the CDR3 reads CASSLGTGGGTDTQYF. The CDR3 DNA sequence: TGTGCCAGCAGCTTGGGGACAGGGGGCGGCACAGATACGCAGTATTTT.

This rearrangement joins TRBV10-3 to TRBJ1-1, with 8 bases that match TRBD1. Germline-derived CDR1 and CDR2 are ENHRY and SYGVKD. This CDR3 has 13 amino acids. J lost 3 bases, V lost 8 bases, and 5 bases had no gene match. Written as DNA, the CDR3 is TGTGCCATCTCCAGGGGGCTTGACACTGAAGCTTTCTTT. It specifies CAISRGLDTEAFF.

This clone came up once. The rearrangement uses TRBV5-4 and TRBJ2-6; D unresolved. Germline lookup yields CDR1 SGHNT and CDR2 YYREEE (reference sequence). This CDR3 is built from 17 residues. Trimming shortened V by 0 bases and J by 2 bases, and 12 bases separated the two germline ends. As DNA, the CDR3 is TGTGCCAGCAGCTTGGAGTCCGGGTACCCTGGGGCCAACGTCCTGACTTTC. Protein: CASSLESGYPGANVLTF.

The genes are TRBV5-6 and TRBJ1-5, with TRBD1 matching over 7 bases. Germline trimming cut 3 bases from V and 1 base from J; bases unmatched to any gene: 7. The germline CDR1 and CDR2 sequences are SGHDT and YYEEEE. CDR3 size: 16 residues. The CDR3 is CASSSQGVQSNQPQHF. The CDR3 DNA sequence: TGTGCCAGCAGCTCCCAGGGGGTTCAAAGCAATCAGCCCCAGCATTTT.